This T cell receptor (beta chain) was sequenced for a study of T cells after yellow fever vaccination. Whole-study results and caveats: Shared CD4/CD8 clonotypes were a small share, likely from convergent recombination.

Template-switching 5'RACE yielded the TCR cDNA; a universal primer site and UMIs were added in the process. TCRdb redid the calling of the 5' RACE reads with MiXCR, one entry per CDR3 protein. The data hold hundreds of thousands of distinct CDR3 sequences, with 6% to 8% observed a single time. Per the germline V gene, CDR1 is DFQATT and CDR2 is SNEGSKA (reference sequence). The CDR3 loop spans 16 amino acids. Worth noting for this clonotype: What it binds is not known.

The J gene is TRBJ1-1, the V gene TRBV20-1; 12 nucleotides match TRBD1. Sequences were derived from PBMCs, sampled 5 days after the yellow fever booster vaccination. This receptor was identified in a man aged 25 to 45 who received the YFV17D yellow fever vaccine. This CDR3 is CCFWGQGAFMNTEAFF. DNA of the CDR3: TGCTGTTTCTGGGGACAGGGGGCCTTCATGAACACTGAAGCTTTCTTT.